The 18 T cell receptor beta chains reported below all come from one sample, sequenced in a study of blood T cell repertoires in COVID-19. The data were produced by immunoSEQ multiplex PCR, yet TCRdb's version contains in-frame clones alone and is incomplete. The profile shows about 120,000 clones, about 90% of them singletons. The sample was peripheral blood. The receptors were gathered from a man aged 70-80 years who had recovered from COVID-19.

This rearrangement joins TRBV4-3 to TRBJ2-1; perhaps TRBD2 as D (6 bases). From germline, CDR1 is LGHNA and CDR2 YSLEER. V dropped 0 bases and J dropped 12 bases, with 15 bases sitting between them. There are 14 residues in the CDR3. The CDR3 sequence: CASSQDAGSKVQFF. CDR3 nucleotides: TGCGCCAGCAGCCAAGATGCGGGGTCTAAAGTGCAGTTCTTC.

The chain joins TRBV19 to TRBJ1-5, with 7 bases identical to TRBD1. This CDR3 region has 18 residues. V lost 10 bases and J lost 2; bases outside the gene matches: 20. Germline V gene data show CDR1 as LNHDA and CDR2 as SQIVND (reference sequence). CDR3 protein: CATSGVGDRVIGNQPQHF. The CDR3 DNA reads TGTGCCACCTCGGGGGTAGGGGACAGAGTGATTGGCAATCAGCCCCAGCATTTT.

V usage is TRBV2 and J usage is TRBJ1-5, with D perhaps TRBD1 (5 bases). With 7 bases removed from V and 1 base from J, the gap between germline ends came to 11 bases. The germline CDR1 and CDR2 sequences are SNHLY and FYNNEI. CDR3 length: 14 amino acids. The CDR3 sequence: CASTFGGSNQPQHF. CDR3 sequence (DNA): TGTGCCAGCACGTTCGGGGGGAGCAATCAGCCCCAGCATTTT.

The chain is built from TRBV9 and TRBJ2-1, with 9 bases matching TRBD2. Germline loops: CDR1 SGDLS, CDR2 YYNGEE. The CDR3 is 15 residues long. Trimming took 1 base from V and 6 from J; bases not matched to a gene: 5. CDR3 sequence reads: CASSVLAGAFNEQFF. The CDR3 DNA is TGTGCCAGCAGCGTATTAGCGGGAGCTTTCAATGAGCAGTTCTTC.

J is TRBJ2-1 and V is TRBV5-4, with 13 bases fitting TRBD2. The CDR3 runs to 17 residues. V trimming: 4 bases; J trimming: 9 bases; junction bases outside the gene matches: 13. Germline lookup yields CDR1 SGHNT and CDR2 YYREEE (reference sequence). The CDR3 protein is CASSGRWTSGSGSEQFF. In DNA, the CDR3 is TGTGCCAGCAGCGGACGATGGACTAGCGGGAGCGGAAGTGAGCAGTTCTTC. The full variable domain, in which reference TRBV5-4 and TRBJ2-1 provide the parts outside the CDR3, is ETGVTQSPTHLIKTRGQQVTLRCSSQSGHNTVSWYQQALGQGPQFIFQYYREEENGRGNFPPRFSGLQFPNYSSELNVNALELDDSALYLCASSGRWTSGSGSEQFFGPGTRLTVL.

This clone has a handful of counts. The CDR3 sequence: CASSQDRTDNSPLHF. For the CDR3, the DNA is TGCGCCAGCAGCCAAGACCGGACAGATAATTCACCCCTCCACTTT. V usage is TRBV4-1 and J usage is TRBJ1-6, with D maybe TRBD1 (6 bases). The CDR3 spans 15 residues. The ends were cut back, 0 bases at V and 5 bases at J, with 8 bases in the middle. Germline V CDR1 and CDR2: MGHRA, YSYEKL.

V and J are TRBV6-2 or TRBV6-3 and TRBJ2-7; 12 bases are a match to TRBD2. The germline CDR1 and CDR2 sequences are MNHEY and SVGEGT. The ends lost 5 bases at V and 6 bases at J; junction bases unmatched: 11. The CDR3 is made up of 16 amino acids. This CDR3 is CASSTRLAGAVPEQYF. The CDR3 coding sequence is TGTGCCAGCAGTACTCGACTAGCGGGAGCCGTACCCGAGCAGTACTTC.

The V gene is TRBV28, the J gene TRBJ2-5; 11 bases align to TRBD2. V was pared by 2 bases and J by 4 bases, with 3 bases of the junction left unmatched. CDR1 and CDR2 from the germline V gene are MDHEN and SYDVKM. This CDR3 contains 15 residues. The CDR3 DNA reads TGTGCCAGCAGTTTAATAGCGGGGGGGGCAGAGACCCAGTACTTC. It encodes CASSLIAGGAETQYF.

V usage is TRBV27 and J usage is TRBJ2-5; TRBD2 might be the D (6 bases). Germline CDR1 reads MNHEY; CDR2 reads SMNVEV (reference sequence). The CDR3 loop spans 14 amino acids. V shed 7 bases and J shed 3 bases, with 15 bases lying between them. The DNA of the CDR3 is TGTGCCAGCAAGGCTAGTTGGACTAAAGAGACCCAGTACTTC. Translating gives CASKASWTKETQYF.

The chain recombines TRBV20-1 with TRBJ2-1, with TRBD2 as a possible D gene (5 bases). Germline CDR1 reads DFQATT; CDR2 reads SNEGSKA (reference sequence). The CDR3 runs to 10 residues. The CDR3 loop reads CSGTYNEQFF. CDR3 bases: TGCAGCGGGACCTACAATGAGCAGTTCTTC.

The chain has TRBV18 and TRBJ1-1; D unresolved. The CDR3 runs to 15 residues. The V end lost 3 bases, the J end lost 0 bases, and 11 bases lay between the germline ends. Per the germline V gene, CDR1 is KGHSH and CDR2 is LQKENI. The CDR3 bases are TGTGCCAGCTCACCCCGGACGGGGATGAACACTGAAGCTTTCTTT. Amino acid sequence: CASSPRTGMNTEAFF.

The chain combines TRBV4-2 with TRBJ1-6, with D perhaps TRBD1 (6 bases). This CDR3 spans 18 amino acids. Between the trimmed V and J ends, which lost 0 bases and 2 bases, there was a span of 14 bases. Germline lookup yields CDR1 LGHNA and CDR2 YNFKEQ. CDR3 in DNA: TGTGCCAGCAGCCAAGATTTAACAGGGAATGCCTATAATTCACCCCTCCACTTT. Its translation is CASSQDLTGNAYNSPLHF.

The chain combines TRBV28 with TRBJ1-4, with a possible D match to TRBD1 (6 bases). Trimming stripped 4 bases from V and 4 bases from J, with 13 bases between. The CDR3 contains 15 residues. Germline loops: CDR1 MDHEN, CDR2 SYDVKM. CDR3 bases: TGTGCCAGCAGTTCAGGGGCAGCGAATAATGAAAAACTGTTTTTT. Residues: CASSSGAANNEKLFF.

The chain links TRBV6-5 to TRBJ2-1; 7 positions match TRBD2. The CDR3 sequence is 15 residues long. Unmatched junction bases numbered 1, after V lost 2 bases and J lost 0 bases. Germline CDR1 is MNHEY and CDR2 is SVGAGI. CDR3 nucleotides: TGTGCCAGCAGTTACGCGGGAGACTCCTACAATGAGCAGTTCTTC. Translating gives CASSYAGDSYNEQFF.

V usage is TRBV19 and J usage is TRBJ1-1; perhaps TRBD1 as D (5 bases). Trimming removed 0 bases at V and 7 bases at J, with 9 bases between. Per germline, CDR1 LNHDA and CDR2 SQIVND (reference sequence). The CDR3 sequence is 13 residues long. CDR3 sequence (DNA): TGTGCCAGTAGTATAGACCCAGGGAATGAAGCTTTCTTT. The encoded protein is CASSIDPGNEAFF.

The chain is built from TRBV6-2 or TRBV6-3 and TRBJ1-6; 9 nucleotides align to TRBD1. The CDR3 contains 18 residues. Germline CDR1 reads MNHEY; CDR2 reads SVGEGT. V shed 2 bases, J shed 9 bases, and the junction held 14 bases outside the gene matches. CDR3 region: CASSYRWLAYRGLSPLHF. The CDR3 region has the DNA TGTGCCAGCAGTTACAGGTGGCTTGCGTACAGGGGGCTTTCACCCCTCCACTTT.

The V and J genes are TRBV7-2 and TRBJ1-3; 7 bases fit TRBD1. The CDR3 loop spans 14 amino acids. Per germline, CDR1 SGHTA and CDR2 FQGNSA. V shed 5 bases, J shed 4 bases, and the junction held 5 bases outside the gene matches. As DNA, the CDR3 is TGTGCCAGCAGCCCGACAGGGTCGGGAAACACCATATATTTT. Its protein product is CASSPTGSGNTIYF.

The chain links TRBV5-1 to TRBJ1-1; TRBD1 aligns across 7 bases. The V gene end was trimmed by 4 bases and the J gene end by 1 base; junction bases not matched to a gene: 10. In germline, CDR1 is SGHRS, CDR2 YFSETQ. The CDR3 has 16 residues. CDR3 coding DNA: TGCGCCAGCAGCGCCACTTTGACAGGGTCGAACACTGAAGCTTTCTTT. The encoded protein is CASSATLTGSNTEAFF.